One sample yielded the 22 T cell receptor beta chains listed below, sequenced in a study of shared T cell receptors in the human thymus. TCRdb keeps only in-frame clones here, not all; method: immunoSEQ multiplex PCR. In the table there are hundreds of thousands of clones, 70% to 90% of which are singletons. Separately, the same data were catalogued under a study of human thymus T cells.

Sequencing used thymocytes. These receptors originate from a boy younger than two with a congenital heart defect.

The chain is built from TRBV30 and TRBJ1-2; 9 bases agree with TRBD1. The V and J ends lost 5 bases and 4 bases, in that order; junction bases with no gene match: 11. The CDR3 is 15 amino acids. Germline V gene data show CDR1 as GTSNPN and CDR2 as SVGIG (reference sequence). Here the CDR3 reads CAWWSTDRGLYGYTF. The CDR3 DNA reads as TGTGCCTGGTGGTCAACGGACAGGGGCCTCTATGGCTACACCTTC.

The V gene is TRBV9, the J gene TRBJ2-3, with D possibly TRBD2 on 6 matching bases. Trimming cost V 0 bases and J 3 bases, with 14 bases left between them. CDR1 is SGDLS and CDR2 is YYNGEE in the germline V gene. The CDR3 is 16 residues long. The CDR3 reads CASSVEAGPWTDTQYF. CDR3 DNA sequence: TGTGCCAGCAGCGTAGAGGCGGGACCATGGACAGATACGCAGTATTTT.

The chain is built from TRBV5-1 and TRBJ2-4, with a possible D match to TRBD1 (5 bases). Trimming removed 4 bases from V and 1 base from J, with 12 bases in between. From germline, CDR1 is SGHRS and CDR2 YFSETQ. This CDR3 has 15 residues. CDR3 residues: CASSQPDIAKNIQYF. In DNA, the CDR3 is TGCGCCAGCAGCCAGCCGGACATCGCCAAAAACATTCAGTACTTC. The whole variable domain, remainder taken from reference TRBV5-1 and TRBJ2-4, is KAGVTQTPRYLIKTRGQQVTLSCSPISGHRSVSWYQQTPGQGLQFLFEYFSETQRNKGNFPGRFSGRQFSNSRSEMNVSTLELGDSALYLCASSQPDIAKNIQYFGAGTRLSVL.

J is TRBJ2-2 and V is TRBV6-6, with D maybe TRBD1 (6 bases). Deletions cut 4 bases from V and 5 bases from J, with 14 bases between. From germline, CDR1 is MNHNY and CDR2 SVGAGI (reference sequence). CDR3 length equals 15 residues. The CDR3: CASSFRGWSTGELFF. DNA of the CDR3: TGTGCCAGCAGTTTCAGGGGATGGAGTACCGGGGAGCTGTTTTTT.

The chain joins TRBV27 to TRBJ2-7; D may be TRBD2 (6 bases). The CDR3 extends over 20 amino acids. Per the germline V gene, CDR1 is MNHEY and CDR2 is SMNVEV (reference sequence). V was pared by 2 bases and J by 1 base, with 27 bases between. The CDR3 reads CASSLAPLGGMRPSSYEQYF. DNA of the CDR3: TGTGCCAGCAGTTTAGCCCCACTAGGAGGGATGAGGCCTTCATCCTACGAGCAGTACTTC.

The V call is TRBV2, the J call TRBJ1-2; D remains unclear. V lost 2 bases to trimming and J lost 3 bases, with 16 bases between them. The germline V gene encodes CDR1 SNHLY and CDR2 FYNNEI. CDR3 length equals 16 residues. CDR3 nucleotides: TGTGCCAGCAGTGAATTGAGGTTGTTCAAATACTATGGCTACACCTTC. Residues: CASSELRLFKYYGYTF.

The V gene is TRBV7-2, the J gene TRBJ2-2; the D is unclear. Germline V gene data show CDR1 as SGHTA and CDR2 as FQGNSA. The ends were cut back, 2 bases at V and 3 bases at J, with 16 bases in the middle. The CDR3 sequence is 17 residues long. CDR3: CASSLYLPGEHTGELFF. Here the CDR3 DNA reads TGTGCCAGCAGCTTATATCTTCCAGGCGAACACACCGGGGAGCTGTTTTTT. Variable domain in full (rest from reference TRBV7-2 and TRBJ2-2): GAGVSQSPSNKVTEKGKDVELRCDPISGHTALYWYRQSLGQGLEFLIYFQGNSAPDKSGLPSDRFSAERTGGSVSTLTIQRTQQEDSAVYLCASSLYLPGEHTGELFFGEGSRLTVL.

V usage is TRBV15 and J usage is TRBJ2-5; 7 positions agree with TRBD1. The J call may be incorrect, as the DNA end agrees better with TRBJ2-7. Germline-derived CDR1 and CDR2 are LNHNV and YYDKDF (reference sequence). This CDR3 comprises 17 residues. CDR3 sequence (DNA): TGTGCCACCAGCAGTGAACTCGGGACAGCTTATCCCTACGAGCAGTACTTC. Translation: CATSSELGTAYPYEQYF.

This chain connects TRBV29-1 to TRBJ1-2; D perhaps matches TRBD1 (5 bases). Trimming removed 0 bases from V and 5 bases from J, with 13 bases in between. In germline, CDR1 is SQVTM, CDR2 ANQGSEA. The CDR3 sequence is 14 residues long. The chain's CDR3 is CSVEDLPTDYGYTF. As DNA, the CDR3 is TGCAGCGTTGAAGATCTGCCGACAGATTATGGCTACACCTTC.

This rearrangement joins TRBV30 to TRBJ1-3; 9 nucleotides match TRBD1. Germline CDR1 GTSNPN, CDR2 SVGIG (reference sequence). V dropped 3 bases and J dropped 4; count of bases not matched to a gene: 13. The CDR3 consists of 17 residues. CDR3 residues: CAWSAPKQGAGGNTIYF. DNA of the CDR3: TGTGCCTGGAGCGCCCCCAAACAGGGGGCGGGAGGAAACACCATATATTTT.

The genes are TRBV28 and TRBJ1-2; D is uncertain. CDR1 and CDR2 (germline): MDHEN, SYDVKM. V lost 3 bases to trimming and J lost 0 bases, with 8 bases between them. CDR3 length equals 14 residues. The CDR3 DNA follows: TGTGCCAGCAGTTTTACGGTGTCTAACTATGGCTACACCTTC. This sequence encodes CASSFTVSNYGYTF.

This sequence joins TRBV4-3 and TRBJ1-5; possibly TRBD1 for D (5 bases). The CDR3 is 15 amino acids. The germline V and J ends were trimmed by 0 bases and 7 bases, with 13 bases remaining between them. Germline CDR1 reads LGHNA; CDR2 reads YSLEER. CDR3 sequence reads: CASSQEQWGDQPQHF. The CDR3 coding sequence is TGCGCCAGCAGCCAAGAGCAGTGGGGGGACCAGCCCCAGCATTTT.

J is TRBJ2-7 and V is TRBV11-2; 11 bases are shared with TRBD2. Trimming took 3 bases from V and 5 from J; bases not matched to a gene: 6. Germline V lookup: CDR1 SGHAT, CDR2 FQNNGV. The length of the CDR3 is 15 residues. CDR3 in amino acids: CASSFSGRADNEQYF. The CDR3 DNA is TGTGCCAGCAGCTTTAGCGGGAGGGCGGACAACGAGCAGTACTTC.

DNA of the CDR3: TGTGCCAGCAGCCCCACAGGGGATAGCAATCAGCCCCAGCATTTT. Translated: CASSPTGDSNQPQHF. V and J are TRBV27 and TRBJ1-5, with 7 bases lining up with TRBD1. Germline V CDR1 and CDR2: MNHEY, SMNVEV (reference sequence). The ends lost 6 bases at V and 0 bases at J; junction bases unmatched: 5. This CDR3 is built from 15 residues.

The chain couples TRBV7-2 to TRBJ2-1; TRBD2 agrees at 12 bases. CDR1 and CDR2 (germline): SGHTA, FQGNSA. The CDR3 has 15 amino acids. With V trimmed by 3 bases and J by 8 bases, 5 bases remained unmatched. DNA of the CDR3: TGTGCCAGCAGCTTGACTAGCGGGAGAATCGATGAGCAGTTCTTC. This gives the protein CASSLTSGRIDEQFF.

The gene calls are TRBV5-4 and TRBJ2-1; D call uncertain. V dropped 2 bases and J dropped 3 bases, with 12 bases sitting between them. Per germline, CDR1 SGHNT and CDR2 YYREEE (reference sequence). This CDR3 is built from 15 residues. CDR3 in amino acids: CASSFCCISYNEQFF. The CDR3 bases are TGTGCCAGCAGCTTCTGTTGTATCAGCTACAATGAGCAGTTCTTC.

The rearrangement uses TRBV4-3 and TRBJ2-1, with 11 bases lining up with TRBD2. Unmatched junction bases numbered 6, after V lost 2 bases and J lost 3 bases. Germline CDR1 is LGHNA and CDR2 is YSLEER. This CDR3 comprises 17 residues. The chain's CDR3 is CASSQTVLAGGYNEQFF. CDR3 sequence (DNA): TGCGCCAGCAGCCAAACAGTCCTAGCGGGAGGCTACAATGAGCAGTTCTTC.

The rearrangement links TRBV28 to TRBJ2-3; 12 bases align to TRBD2. Germline CDR1 and CDR2: MDHEN and SYDVKM. Trimming cost V 7 bases and J 0 bases; bases outside gene matches: 20. This CDR3 contains 21 residues. The CDR3 sequence: CASNFIHQETSGGPSTDTQYF. DNA of the CDR3: TGTGCCAGCAACTTTATCCACCAAGAAACTAGCGGGGGGCCGAGCACAGATACGCAGTATTTT.

CDR3 in amino acids: CASSIFTGVPNYEQYF. The CDR3 DNA sequence: TGTGCCAGCAGCATATTCACAGGGGTTCCTAACTACGAGCAGTACTTC. The rearrangement links TRBV28 to TRBJ2-7; 7 bases are shared with TRBD1. The germline CDR1 and CDR2 sequences are MDHEN and SYDVKM. The CDR3 sequence is 16 residues long. The V gene end was trimmed by 6 bases and the J gene end by 3 bases; junction bases not matched to a gene: 14.

This chain connects TRBV11-2 to TRBJ2-5, with TRBD1 matching over 8 bases. The V gene's germline CDR1 is SGHAT and CDR2 FQNNGV. The CDR3 is 14 residues long. Losses at the gene ends were 1 base for V and 6 bases for J; bases not matched to a gene: 4. The CDR3 loop reads CASSLGTGTKTQYF. CDR3 nucleotide sequence: TGTGCCAGCAGCTTAGGGACAGGGACAAAGACCCAGTACTTC. Full variable domain (missing parts from reference TRBV11-2 and TRBJ2-5): EAGVAQSPRYKIIEKRQSVAFWCNPISGHATLYWYQQILGQGPKLLIQFQNNGVVDDSQLPKDRFSAERLKGVDSTLKIQPAKLEDSAVYLCASSLGTGTKTQYFGPGTRLLVL.

This clone was counted once. This sample also contains other DNA sequences that code for the same CDR3. The chain joins TRBV28 to TRBJ2-5; D not certain. Trimming left V 6 bases short and J 1 base short, with 3 bases between. The CDR3 is 11 residues long. Germline V CDR1 and CDR2: MDHEN, SYDVKM. Here the CDR3 reads CASSLQETQYF. In DNA form, the CDR3 reads TGTGCCAGCAGCCTCCAAGAGACCCAGTACTTC.

The chain joins TRBV5-4 to TRBJ2-5; tentatively, D is TRBD2 (6 bases). CDR1 and CDR2 (germline): SGHNT, YYREEE (reference sequence). The CDR3 consists of 16 residues. Trimming cost V 1 base and J 4 bases, with 17 bases left between them. As DNA, the CDR3 is TGTGCCAGCAGCTTGCCCACGCCGGGAGAAGGAGAGACCCAGTACTTC. Protein product: CASSLPTPGEGETQYF.